These 19 T cell receptor beta chains came from one sample sequenced in a study of graft-versus-host responses after intestinal transplantation. The assay was immunoSEQ multiplex PCR, and TCRdb's table has in-frame clones only and misses some. The data contain more than 70,000 clones, approximately 80% of them seen just once; the ten biggest clones take up about 0.8%. These TCRs' antigens remain unknown. Source: unstimulated CD4+ T cells sorted from spleen or lymph node cells, taken before intestinal transplant. The receptors derive from a human donor who received an intestinal transplant.

Comments on this clone: Other DNA sequences of this sample code for an identical CDR3. The chain couples TRBV5-1 to TRBJ2-3; 10 bases agree with TRBD2. V shed 0 bases, J shed 2 bases, and the junction held 6 bases outside the gene matches. The CDR3 loop spans 17 amino acids. Looked up from germline, CDR1 is SGHRS and CDR2 is YFSETQ. The CDR3 loop is CASSLAGSGGPTDTQYF. Here the CDR3 DNA reads TGCGCCAGCAGCTTGGCGGGTAGCGGGGGGCCCACAGATACGCAGTATTTT. Together with reference TRBV5-1 and TRBJ2-3, the CDR3 gives the full variable domain: KAGVTQTPRYLIKTRGQQVTLSCSPISGHRSVSWYQQTPGQGLQFLFEYFSETQRNKGNFPGRFSGRQFSNSRSEMNVSTLELGDSALYLCASSLAGSGGPTDTQYFGPGTRLTVL.

This clone was seen a few times. The genes are TRBV19 and TRBJ2-1; D possibly corresponds to TRBD1 (6 bases). The CDR3 extends over 14 amino acids. Trimming shortened V by 7 bases and J by 4 bases, and 14 bases separated the two germline ends. CDR1 and CDR2 from the germline V gene are LNHDA and SQIVND (reference sequence). The CDR3 nucleotides read TGTGCCAGTATCAGGGGTAGGGGATACAATGAGCAGTTCTTC. Its protein is CASIRGRGYNEQFF.

This clone was observed a few times. This chain uses TRBV5-1 with TRBJ2-5; D may be TRBD2 (5 bases). The V end was cut by 5 bases, the J end by 0 bases, with 14 bases between. The CDR3 has 15 residues. Germline V gene sequence: CDR1 SGHRS, CDR2 YFSETQ. CDR3 in amino acids: CASRASSQYQETQYF. For the CDR3, the DNA is TGCGCCAGCAGGGCGTCTAGCCAGTACCAAGAGACCCAGTACTTC.

The gene calls are TRBV11-2 and TRBJ2-2, with TRBD1 identical over 7 bases. CDR3 size: 15 residues. Germline CDR1 reads SGHAT; CDR2 reads FQNNGV. V was clipped by 6 bases and J by 4 bases; unmatched bases: 8. This CDR3 is CASRRNRGVTGELFF. The CDR3 DNA sequence: TGTGCCAGCAGACGAAACAGGGGAGTCACCGGGGAGCTGTTTTTT.

This rearrangement joins TRBV2 to TRBJ2-5; possibly TRBD2 for D (5 bases). The germline gives CDR1 SNHLY, CDR2 FYNNEI. Trimming pared 8 bases from V and 3 bases from J, leaving 10 bases between. The CDR3 is made up of 12 amino acids. The CDR3 is CASGLTEETQYF. The CDR3 nucleotides read TGTGCCAGCGGACTGACTGAAGAGACCCAGTACTTC.

DNA of the CDR3: TGTGCCTCGAACAGGGCGAGCTCCTACAATGAGCAGTTCTTC. Protein product: CASNRASSYNEQFF. The chain has TRBV10-3 and TRBJ2-1, with D possibly matching TRBD1 (6 bases). The CDR3 totals 14 residues. CDR1 and CDR2 from the germline V gene are ENHRY and SYGVKD. V lost 11 bases and J 0 bases, leaving 14 bases between the germline ends.

A few counts support this clone. J is TRBJ2-5 and V is TRBV1; the table gives TRBD2 as D, unverified against the DNA. TRBV1 is labeled a pseudogene. The CDR3 runs 14 residues. This chain's CDR3 is CTRTSGDYQETQYF. As DNA, the CDR3 is TGCACCAGAACTAGCGGGGATTACCAAGAGACCCAGTACTTC.

The V call is TRBV2, the J call TRBJ2-6, with 12 bases fitting TRBD1. The CDR3 extends over 17 amino acids. J gave up 0 bases and V 7 bases, and 4 bases lay outside the gene matches. Germline V gene data show CDR1 as SNHLY and CDR2 as FYNNEI. CDR3 nucleotides: TGTGCCAGCACCATGGGACAGGGGGCCTCTGGGGCCAACGTCCTGACTTTC. Translating gives CASTMGQGASGANVLTF.

The V call is TRBV7-9, the J call TRBJ2-5; 9 bases fit TRBD2. This CDR3 has 17 residues. Germline assignment: CDR1 SEHNR and CDR2 FQNEAQ (reference sequence). J gave up 4 bases and V 5 bases, and 14 bases lay outside the gene matches. CDR3 nucleotides: TGTGCCAGCAGCCCCTTTAGCGGGGGCTTAGGGGGAGAGACCCAGTACTTC. Encoded protein: CASSPFSGGLGGETQYF.

The chain has TRBV16 and TRBJ1-1, with 9 positions matching TRBD1. V was pared by 5 bases and J by 5 bases, with 6 bases of the junction left unmatched. The CDR3 length is 14 residues. From germline, CDR1 is KGHSY and CDR2 FQNENV. This chain's CDR3 is CASSAGQGKTEAFF. The CDR3 DNA is TGTGCCAGCAGCGCGGGACAGGGTAAGACTGAAGCTTTCTTT.

J is TRBJ2-1 and V is TRBV5-4; 16 bases match TRBD2. The CDR3 is 18 amino acids. Germline V lookup: CDR1 SGHNT, CDR2 YYREEE (reference sequence). The V segment lost 3 bases and the J segment 7 bases; nucleotides outside the gene matches: 10. DNA for the CDR3: TGTGCCAGCAGCTCCGGGACTAGCGGGGGGGCCTTTTGGAATGAGCAGTTCTTC. It yields the protein CASSSGTSGGAFWNEQFF. The full variable domain, with the rest looked up from reference TRBV5-4 and TRBJ2-1, is ETGVTQSPTHLIKTRGQQVTLRCSSQSGHNTVSWYQQALGQGPQFIFQYYREEENGRGNFPPRFSGLQFPNYSSELNVNALELDDSALYLCASSSGTSGGAFWNEQFFGPGTRLTVL.

The V and J genes are TRBV9 and TRBJ1-5, with D possibly TRBD1 on 5 matching bases. Trimming pared 0 bases from V and 5 bases from J, leaving 9 bases between. CDR1 is SGDLS, CDR2 YYNGEE, per germline. This CDR3 contains 14 residues. The chain's CDR3 is CASSVASGDQPQHF. CDR3 sequence (DNA): TGTGCCAGCAGCGTAGCCTCGGGGGATCAGCCCCAGCATTTT.

This chain joins TRBV5-4 and TRBJ2-3; 11 positions match TRBD1. Germline-derived CDR1 and CDR2 are SGHNT and YYREEE (reference sequence). The V and J ends lost 3 bases and 2 bases, in that order; junction bases with no gene match: 5. This CDR3 is built from 16 residues. CDR3 protein: CASSSGTGGTTDTQYF. CDR3 bases: TGTGCCAGCAGCTCCGGGACAGGGGGGACCACAGATACGCAGTATTTT.

This rearrangement joins TRBV7-9 to TRBJ1-2; 8 nucleotides agree with TRBD1. Germline assignment: CDR1 SEHNR and CDR2 FQNEAQ (reference sequence). The CDR3 is made up of 15 amino acids. V lost 1 base to trimming and J lost 3 bases; unmatched junction nucleotides: 4. In nucleotides, the CDR3 is TGTGCCAGCAGCTTAGGAGGACAGGGCGACTATGGCTACACCTTC. Its translation is CASSLGGQGDYGYTF.

This chain links TRBV5-1 with TRBJ2-1; 8 nucleotides match TRBD2. Germline assignment: CDR1 SGHRS and CDR2 YFSETQ. V lost 0 bases and J lost 2; bases outside the gene matches: 7. This CDR3 contains 17 residues. The CDR3 sequence is CASSLAATSVTYNEQFF. The CDR3 region has the DNA TGCGCCAGCAGCTTGGCCGCGACTAGCGTAACCTACAATGAGCAGTTCTTC.

This clone has only one observation. This chain uses TRBV5-6 with TRBJ1-1; 10 bases match TRBD1. This CDR3 is 17 amino acids long. Trimming removed 5 bases from V and 3 bases from J; junction bases left unmatched: 13. Germline V CDR1 and CDR2: SGHDT, YYEEEE. The CDR3, as DNA: TGTGCCAGCAGATCCGGGACAGGGGTTGTCTACGACACTGAAGCTTTCTTT. It encodes CASRSGTGVVYDTEAFF.

This clone was recorded a few times. The chain links TRBV5-1 to TRBJ2-3; 8 bases map to TRBD2. Germline V lookup: CDR1 SGHRS, CDR2 YFSETQ. With 4 bases clipped from V and 5 bases from J, the junction kept 12 bases outside the gene matches. The CDR3 has 16 amino acids. The DNA of the CDR3 is TGCGCCAGCAGCGGGGCGGCGGGGGGTGTAGGAGATACGCAGTATTTT. Its translation: CASSGAAGGVGDTQYF. The complete variable domain, with remaining parts taken from reference TRBV5-1 and TRBJ2-3, reads KAGVTQTPRYLIKTRGQQVTLSCSPISGHRSVSWYQQTPGQGLQFLFEYFSETQRNKGNFPGRFSGRQFSNSRSEMNVSTLELGDSALYLCASSGAAGGVGDTQYFGPGTRLTVL.

The chain is built from TRBV4-2 and TRBJ2-7, with a tentative D call TRBD1 (5 bases). This CDR3 has 15 amino acids. Per the germline V gene, CDR1 is LGHNA and CDR2 is YNFKEQ. The V and J ends lost 0 bases and 1 base respectively, with 10 bases between them. CDR3 protein: CASSQDWGPSYEQYF. The CDR3 DNA sequence: TGTGCCAGCAGCCAAGATTGGGGCCCTTCCTACGAGCAGTACTTC.

This chain links TRBV5-8 with TRBJ2-1; D might be TRBD2 (5 bases). Germline V CDR1 and CDR2: SGHTS, YDEGEE. The CDR3 consists of 16 residues. Trimming left V 3 bases short and J 6 bases short, with 19 bases between. The CDR3, as DNA: TGTGCCAGCAGCTCTATGGTGGCTGGCCGGGGCAATGAGCAGTTCTTC. Residues: CASSSMVAGRGNEQFF. Drawing the rest from reference TRBV5-8 and TRBJ2-1, the complete variable domain is EAGVTQSPTHLIKTRGQQATLRCSPISGHTSVYWYQQALGLGLQFLLWYDEGEERNRGNFPPRFSGRQFPNYSSELNVNALELEDSALYLCASSSMVAGRGNEQFFGPGTRLTVL.